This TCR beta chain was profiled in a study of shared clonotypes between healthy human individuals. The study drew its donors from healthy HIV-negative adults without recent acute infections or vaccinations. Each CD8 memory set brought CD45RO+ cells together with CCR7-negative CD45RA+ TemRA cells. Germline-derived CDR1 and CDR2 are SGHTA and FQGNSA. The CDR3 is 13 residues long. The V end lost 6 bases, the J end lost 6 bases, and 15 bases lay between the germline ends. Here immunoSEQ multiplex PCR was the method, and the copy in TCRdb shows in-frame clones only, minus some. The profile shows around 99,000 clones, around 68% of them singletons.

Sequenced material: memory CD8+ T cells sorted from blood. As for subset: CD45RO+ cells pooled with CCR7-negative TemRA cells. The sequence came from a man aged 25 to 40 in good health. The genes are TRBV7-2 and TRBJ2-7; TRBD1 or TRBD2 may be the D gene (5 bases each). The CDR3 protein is CASRAGARGEQYF. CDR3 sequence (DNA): TGTGCCAGCAGAGCCGGGGCCAGAGGCGAGCAGTACTTC.